This entry lists 30 T cell receptor beta chains sequenced from one sample in a study of T-cell memory formation after mild COVID-19. TCRdb used MiXCR to reprocess the 5' RACE reads, holding one entry per CDR3 protein. Of 280,000 or so distinct CDR3 sequences in the sample, roughly 8.2% are singletons; the top ten hold 22%. The sequencing input was PBMCs or a T cell subset sorted from them (not recorded which). The receptors derive from a man aged 18 to 35 who had mild COVID-19 (a few samples of this study predate the infection). Cell type and time point are not known.

The genes are TRBV5-5 and TRBJ1-2; TRBD1 might be the D (5 bases). The ends were cut back, 6 bases at V and 1 base at J, with 13 bases in the middle. CDR1 is SGHKS, CDR2 YYEKEE, per germline (reference sequence). This CDR3 has 14 residues. The CDR3 nucleotides read TGTGCCAGCAACCTGGGGGTCTTTAACTATGGCTACACCTTC. Protein product: CASNLGVFNYGYTF. Full variable domain (missing parts from reference TRBV5-5 and TRBJ1-2): DAGVTQSPTHLIKTRGQQVTLRCSPISGHKSVSWYQQVLGQGPQFIFQYYEKEERGRGNFPDRFSARQFPNYSSELNVNALLLGDSALYLCASNLGVFNYGYTFGSGTRLTVV.

This chain joins TRBV5-1 and TRBJ1-3; 7 bases map to TRBD1. Germline V gives CDR1 SGHRS, CDR2 YFSETQ. V gave up 4 bases and J gave up 1 base; unmatched junction bases: 5. The CDR3 sequence is 15 residues long. As DNA, the CDR3 is TGCGCCAGCAGCACAACAGGGGCGTCTGGAAACACCATATATTTT. Residues: CASSTTGASGNTIYF.

The rearrangement uses TRBV9 and TRBJ2-5; tentatively, D is TRBD1 or TRBD2 (5 bases each). Germline V gives CDR1 SGDLS, CDR2 YYNGEE. Trimming cost V 1 base and J 5 bases, with 9 bases left between them. This CDR3 is built from 13 residues. CDR3 amino acids: CASSVLWGETQYF. CDR3 nucleotides: TGTGCCAGCAGCGTACTGTGGGGGGAGACCCAGTACTTC.

In its sample, this clonotype was seen many times. The chain links TRBV7-8 to TRBJ1-4, with D unclear. This CDR3 is 16 amino acids long. Trimming stripped 6 bases from V and 8 bases from J, with 22 bases between. Germline V lookup: CDR1 SGHVS, CDR2 FQNEAQ. CDR3 nucleotide sequence: TGTGCCAGCAGTCATACCCGGGAGTCCTGGAGGGAAAAACTGTTTTTT. Its translation is CASSHTRESWREKLFF.

Many counts were recorded for this clonotype. The chain employs TRBV5-1 and TRBJ1-5, with 9 bases fitting TRBD1. V gave up 0 bases and J gave up 2 bases; unmatched junction bases: 3. Germline CDR1 is SGHRS and CDR2 is YFSETQ. This CDR3 comprises 16 residues. DNA for the CDR3: TGCGCCAGCAGCTTGGCAACAGGGGGCCGCAATCAGCCCCAGCATTTT. This encodes CASSLATGGRNQPQHF.

This clonotype was found a few times. This chain links TRBV9 with TRBJ1-1, with 8 bases that match TRBD1. V lost 4 bases to trimming and J lost 4 bases; unmatched junction nucleotides: 9. The CDR3 sequence is 15 residues long. In germline, CDR1 is SGDLS, CDR2 YYNGEE. CDR3 nucleotides: TGTGCCAGCAGCTCTAGACCTGACAGGGGCACTGAAGCTTTCTTT. Encoded protein: CASSSRPDRGTEAFF.

The gene calls are TRBV4-1 and TRBJ2-7; D perhaps matches TRBD1 (5 bases). The ends were cut back, 0 bases at V and 1 base at J, with 10 bases in the middle. The CDR3 runs 15 residues. The germline CDR1 and CDR2 sequences are MGHRA and YSYEKL. This CDR3 is CASSQDLRGSYEQYF. The CDR3 nucleotides are TGCGCCAGCAGCCAAGATTTAAGGGGATCCTACGAGCAGTACTTC.

The CDR3 loop reads CASSYRWTWVGNEQFF. The CDR3 DNA reads TGTGCCAGCAGTTACCGGTGGACATGGGTTGGGAATGAGCAGTTCTTC. V and J are TRBV6-5 and TRBJ2-1, with D possibly being TRBD1 (5 bases). This CDR3 has 16 residues. V was shortened by 2 bases and J by 7 bases, with 18 bases between the two germline ends. CDR1 is MNHEY and CDR2 is SVGAGI in the germline V gene.

This clonotype was observed a few times. The rearrangement links TRBV25-1 to TRBJ2-1; D possibly matches TRBD1 or TRBD2 (5 bases each). V dropped 5 bases and J dropped 6 bases, with 17 bases sitting between them. The CDR3 loop spans 15 amino acids. Germline V gene data show CDR1 as MGHDK and CDR2 as SYGVNS. This chain's CDR3 is CASSLRSRGRNEQFF. The CDR3 bases are TGTGCCAGCAGTCTCAGGTCAAGGGGACGCAATGAGCAGTTCTTC. Full variable domain (rest looked up from reference TRBV25-1 and TRBJ2-1): EADIYQTPRYLVIGTGKKITLECSQTMGHDKMYWYQQDPGMELHLIHYSYGVNSTEKGDLSSESTVSRIRTEHFPLTLESARPSHTSQYLCASSLRSRGRNEQFFGPGTRLTVL.

This clonotype was counted a few times. The chain recombines TRBV9 with TRBJ2-4; D could derive from TRBD1 or TRBD2 (6 bases each). V lost 2 bases to trimming and J lost 0 bases, with 12 bases between them. Germline V lookup: CDR1 SGDLS, CDR2 YYNGEE. This CDR3 comprises 16 residues. The CDR3 reads CASSVSGASAKNIQYF. The CDR3 DNA follows: TGTGCCAGCAGCGTTTCGGGGGCCTCAGCCAAAAACATTCAGTACTTC.

About this clonotype: A much larger clonotype is one base distant, so this may be a read error. CDR3 in amino acids: CASSFIPEGEQSF. The CDR3 nucleotides are TGTGCCAGCAGCTTTATCCCCGAAGGTGAGCAGTCCTTC. This chain connects TRBV11-3 to TRBJ2-1; D remains unclear. The CDR3 covers 13 residues. CDR1 and CDR2 from the germline V gene are SGHNT and YENEEA.

V usage is TRBV7-9 and J usage is TRBJ1-6; D unclear. The V gene's germline CDR1 is SEHNR and CDR2 FQNEAQ (reference sequence). This CDR3 spans 16 amino acids. Trimming took off 4 bases at V and 0 bases at J, with 10 bases between the two ends. The CDR3 region has the DNA TGTGCCAGCAGCTCCTCTCGGAGCTCCTATAATTCACCCCTCCACTTT. Translation: CASSSSRSSYNSPLHF.

In DNA form, the CDR3 reads TGCACCGGACGTACGCCCGGGGTTGAGAATGGCTACACCTTC. Translation gives CTGRTPGVENGYTF. The chain has TRBV20-1 and TRBJ1-2; the D is unclear. CDR3 length: 14 amino acids. CDR1 is DFQATT and CDR2 is SNEGSKA in the germline V gene (reference sequence).

This clonotype was counted between two and nine times. J is TRBJ2-1 and V is TRBV4-2; D gene uncertain. With 0 bases removed from V and 8 bases from J, the gap between germline ends came to 11 bases. The CDR3 consists of 14 residues. The germline V gene has CDR1 LGHNA and CDR2 YNFKEQ. As DNA, the CDR3 is TGTGCCAGCAGCCAAGATCGCCAGCTTTATGAGCAGTTCTTC. It translates to CASSQDRQLYEQFF.

The chain links TRBV7-9 to TRBJ2-7; 8 nucleotides agree with TRBD2. Per the germline V gene, CDR1 is SEHNR and CDR2 is FQNEAQ (reference sequence). The V gene end was trimmed by 3 bases and the J gene end by 7 bases; junction bases not matched to a gene: 8. This CDR3 is built from 14 residues. CDR3 sequence (DNA): TGTGCCAGCAGCTTGAGGCGGGGGGCCCGTGAGCAGTACTTC. Amino acid sequence: CASSLRRGAREQYF.

In its sample, this clonotype was seen a few times. The chain couples TRBV14 to TRBJ1-2; no clear D. Germline CDR1 is SGHDN and CDR2 is FVKESK. The ends were cut back, 4 bases at V and 6 bases at J, with 12 bases in the middle. The CDR3 totals 13 residues. CDR3 in amino acids: CASSRQAADGYTF. Here the CDR3 DNA reads TGTGCCAGCAGCCGGCAGGCGGCCGATGGCTACACCTTC.

The V and J genes are TRBV7-9 and TRBJ2-3; D is uncertain. Trimming pared 5 bases from V and 9 bases from J, leaving 15 bases between. Germline V lookup: CDR1 SEHNR, CDR2 FQNEAQ (reference sequence). The CDR3 contains 13 residues. CDR3 DNA: TGTGCCAGCAGCCATCCCAGACCCGTCACGCAGTATTTT. Translation: CASSHPRPVTQYF.

This clonotype was seen a handful of times. The chain's CDR3 is CASSLLGTDTQYF. In DNA form, the CDR3 reads TGTGCCAGCAGCTTACTAGGGACAGATACGCAGTATTTT. J is TRBJ2-3 and V is TRBV7-3; no clear D. The V gene lost 2 bases and the J gene lost 3 bases, with 6 bases spanning the gap. This CDR3 is 13 amino acids long. Germline CDR1 SGHTA, CDR2 FQGTGA.

This clonotype was found many times. The chain joins TRBV7-9 to TRBJ2-5, with 9 bases fitting TRBD1. CDR1 SEHNR and CDR2 FQNEAQ come from the germline V gene (reference sequence). The trim removed 4 bases at V and 9 bases at J, leaving 6 bases unmatched. The CDR3 has 13 residues. The CDR3 DNA reads TGTGCCAGCAGCTCACAGGGGGCGAGGGCCCAGTACTTC. It yields the protein CASSSQGARAQYF. Full variable domain (remainder filled in from reference TRBV7-9 and TRBJ2-5): DTGVSQNPRHKITKRGQNVTFRCDPISEHNRLYWYRQTLGQGPEFLTYFQNEAQLEKSRLLSDRFSAERPKGSFSTLEIQRTEQGDSAMYLCASSSQGARAQYFGPGTRLLVL.

This clonotype has only a few counts. The chain uses TRBV27 and TRBJ1-3; no clear D gene. CDR3 length equals 15 residues. Germline-derived CDR1 and CDR2 are MNHEY and SMNVEV (reference sequence). Trimming took off 1 base at V and 0 bases at J, with 7 bases between the two ends. CDR3 coding DNA: TGTGCCAGCAGTTTATACGGAAGCTCTGGAAACACCATATATTTT. This encodes CASSLYGSSGNTIYF.

This clonotype was counted only a few times. The CDR3 nucleotides read TGTGCCAGCAGTTACTCGTGGACTAGCCGGGGGAATGAGCAGTTCTTC. Its protein product is CASSYSWTSRGNEQFF. The gene calls are TRBV6-6 and TRBJ2-1; the match to TRBD2 covers 8 bases. Per germline, CDR1 MNHNY and CDR2 SVGAGI (reference sequence). The CDR3 has 16 amino acids. The ends lost 0 bases at V and 7 bases at J; junction bases unmatched: 8.

This clonotype occurred many times. V usage is TRBV11-2 and J usage is TRBJ2-1, with no clear D. The CDR3 runs to 15 residues. In germline, CDR1 is SGHAT, CDR2 FQNNGV. Trimming stripped 3 bases from V and 3 bases from J, with 12 bases between. The CDR3 loop is CASSFSRAGYNEQFF. As DNA, the CDR3 is TGTGCCAGCAGCTTCAGCCGGGCTGGCTACAATGAGCAGTTCTTC.

Only a few counts were recorded for this clonotype. V and J are TRBV6-2 or TRBV6-3 and TRBJ2-7; TRBD2 matches at 13 bases. Germline values: CDR1 MNHEY, CDR2 SVGEGT. J was trimmed by 2 bases and V by 6 bases; bases with no gene match: 1. This CDR3 spans 14 amino acids. The chain's CDR3 is CASRGLAGTYEQYV. As DNA, the CDR3 is TGTGCCAGCAGGGGACTAGCGGGGACCTACGAGCAGTACGTC.

The CDR3 DNA sequence: TGCAGTGCTAGAGATCAAGGCACCCCCTCACTCAATGAGCAGTTCTTC. It yields the protein CSARDQGTPSLNEQFF. J is TRBJ2-1 and V is TRBV20-1; D gene unclear. Trimming took 0 bases from V and 6 from J, leaving 18 bases between them. The length of the CDR3 is 16 residues. Germline V CDR1 and CDR2: DFQATT, SNEGSKA (reference sequence).

The J gene is TRBJ1-3, the V gene TRBV10-3; D not resolved. Germline V gives CDR1 ENHRY, CDR2 SYGVKD. The CDR3 sequence is 14 residues long. Between the trimmed V and J ends, which lost 7 bases and 0 bases, there was a span of 10 bases. The CDR3 DNA sequence: TGTGCCATCATGGGAGGGCGCTCTGGAAACACCATATATTTT. Translation: CAIMGGRSGNTIYF.

This rearrangement joins TRBV28 to TRBJ1-1, with 7 bases aligning to TRBD1. The germline gives CDR1 MDHEN, CDR2 SYDVKM. The CDR3 loop spans 13 amino acids. Trimming at V came to 10 bases and at J to 6 bases, leaving 11 bases not matched to a gene. The chain's CDR3 is CATWEGAIAEAFF. CDR3 DNA: TGTGCCACCTGGGAGGGGGCTATAGCTGAAGCTTTCTTT. Supplemented by reference TRBV28 and TRBJ1-1, the full variable domain reads DVKVTQSSRYLVKRTGEKVFLECVQDMDHENMFWYRQDPGLGLRLIYFSYDVKMKEKGDIPEGYSVSREKKERFSLILESASTNQTSMYLCATWEGAIAEAFFGQGTRLTVV.

This sequence joins TRBV12-3 or TRBV12-4 and TRBJ2-7; 8 nucleotides match TRBD1. J was trimmed by 12 bases and V by 5 bases; bases with no gene match: 9. There are 12 residues in the CDR3. CDR3 DNA: TGTGCCAGCAGTGGGACCCGACAGGGGTTGTACTTC. Translating gives CASSGTRQGLYF.

At least ten counts were recorded for this clonotype. This chain joins TRBV6-5 and TRBJ1-4; no reliable D call. The CDR3 totals 14 residues. Between the trimmed V and J ends, which lost 2 bases and 4 bases, there was a span of 8 bases. Looked up from germline, CDR1 is MNHEY and CDR2 is SVGAGI. CDR3 nucleotide sequence: TGTGCCAGCAGTTACGGACGGGTTAATGAAAAACTGTTTTTT. Translation: CASSYGRVNEKLFF.

This clonotype was counted many times. The chain joins TRBV25-1 to TRBJ1-5; no reliable D call. The CDR3 consists of 16 residues. Germline lookup yields CDR1 MGHDK and CDR2 SYGVNS. The V end was cut by 2 bases, the J end by 1 base, with 12 bases between. The CDR3 nucleotides read TGTGCCAGCAGTGAAACGAACAGTTGGAGCAATCAGCCCCAGCATTTT. This sequence encodes CASSETNSWSNQPQHF.

This chain connects TRBV6-2 or TRBV6-3 to TRBJ2-7, with 7 positions matching TRBD1. V was pared by 5 bases and J by 3 bases, with 10 bases of the junction left unmatched. CDR1 MNHEY and CDR2 SVGEGT come from the germline V gene. The length of the CDR3 is 15 residues. The DNA for the CDR3 is TGTGCCAGCAGTCCCCGGGACAGAGATGACTACGAGCAGTACTTC. Protein product: CASSPRDRDDYEQYF.